This T cell receptor beta chain comes out of a study of HIV-infected patients and healthy controls. Regarding the study as a whole: Significantly higher mean Gini indices appeared in HIV-infected repertoires, possibly reflecting oligoclonality. HIV-associated CDR3 frequencies dropped significantly during therapy; CMV-associated ones, mostly rising, changed nonsignificantly.

cDNA was made from 500 ng RNA using alpha and beta constant primers. Each of the alpha and beta chains got its own library through chain-specific third strand synthesis with indices. A roughly 24-cycle PCR with P5s and P7 primers followed a short adapter-adding first PCR. MiXCR was run by TCRdb on the 5' RACE reads, yielding one entry per CDR3 protein. Among around 7,500 distinct CDR3 sequences, less than 9% were seen once, and the ten largest hold roughly a tenth. Whole blood was used without fractionation, so all unsorted peripheral T cells were included. Concerning this clonotype itself: No antigen is known for it.

V gave up 4 bases and J gave up 0 bases, with 14 bases separating them. Per germline, CDR1 SGHTA and CDR2 FQGNSA. This CDR3 comprises 16 residues. The chain couples TRBV7-2 to TRBJ2-3, with a weak D call TRBD2 (6 bases). This sample comprised blood, obtained before antiretroviral therapy. The source is an adult with HIV infection. CDR3 loop: CASSSAGYSSTDTQYF. The CDR3 nucleotides are TGTGCCAGCAGCTCAGCGGGCTACTCTAGCACAGATACGCAGTATTTT.